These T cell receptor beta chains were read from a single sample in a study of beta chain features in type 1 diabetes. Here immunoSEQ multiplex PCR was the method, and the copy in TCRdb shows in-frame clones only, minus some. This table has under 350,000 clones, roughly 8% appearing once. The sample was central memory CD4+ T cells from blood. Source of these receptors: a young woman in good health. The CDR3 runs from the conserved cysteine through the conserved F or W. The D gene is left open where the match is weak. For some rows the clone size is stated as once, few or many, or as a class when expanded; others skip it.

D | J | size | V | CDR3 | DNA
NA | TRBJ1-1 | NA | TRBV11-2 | CASSLVTLTGEAFF | TGTGCCAGCAGCTTAGTCACTTTGACAGGAGAAGCTTTCTTT
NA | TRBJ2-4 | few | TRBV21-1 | CASSKRRGKYF | TGTGCCAGCAGCAAAAGGAGAGGGAAGTACTTC
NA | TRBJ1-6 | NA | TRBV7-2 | CASSPAISSYNSPLHF | TGTGCCAGCAGCCCTGCCATAAGCTCCTATAATTCACCCCTCCACTTT
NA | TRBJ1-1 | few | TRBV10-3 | CAISVSPTNTEAFF | TGTGCCATCAGTGTTTCGCCGACGAACACTGAAGCTTTCTTT
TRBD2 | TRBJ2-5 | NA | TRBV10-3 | CATSSSGGRETQYF | TGTGCCACGAGCTCTAGCGGGGGAAGAGAGACCCAGTACTTC
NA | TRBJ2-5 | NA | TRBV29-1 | CSVDPGARKTQYF | TGCAGCGTTGACCCAGGGGCCAGGAAGACCCAGTACTTC
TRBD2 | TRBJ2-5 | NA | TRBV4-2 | CASSQASRLAAFQETQYF | TGTGCCAGCAGCCAAGCCAGCAGACTAGCGGCCTTCCAAGAGACCCAGTACTTC
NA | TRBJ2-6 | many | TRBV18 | CASSPSGANVLTF | TGTGCCAGCTCACCATCTGGGGCCAACGTCCTGACTTTC
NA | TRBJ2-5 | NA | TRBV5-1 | CASSLFPGETQYF | TGCGCCAGCAGCTTGTTTCCAGGAGAGACCCAGTACTTC
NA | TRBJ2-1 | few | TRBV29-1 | CSVGSGLAYNEQFF | TGCAGCGTTGGTTCGGGACTCGCCTACAATGAGCAGTTCTTC
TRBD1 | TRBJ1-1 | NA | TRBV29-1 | CSVLGQSNTEAFF | TGCAGCGTGCTGGGACAGTCGAACACTGAAGCTTTCTTT
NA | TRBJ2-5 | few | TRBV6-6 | CASSYSGETQYF | TGTGCCAGCAGTTACTCGGGGGAGACCCAGTACTTC
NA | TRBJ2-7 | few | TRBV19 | CASSSGTRFYEQYF | TGTGCCAGTAGTAGCGGGACAAGGTTCTACGAGCAGTACTTC
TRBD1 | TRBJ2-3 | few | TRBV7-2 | CASSLDRFTDTQYF | TGTGCCAGCAGCTTGGACAGGTTCACAGATACGCAGTATTTT
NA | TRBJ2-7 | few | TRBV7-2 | CASSFSQGPYEQYF | TGTGCCAGCAGCTTTTCACAGGGCCCCTACGAGCAGTACTTC
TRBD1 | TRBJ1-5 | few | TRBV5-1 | CASSPGTASDGQPQHF | TGCGCCAGCAGCCCTGGGACAGCGTCGGATGGGCAGCCCCAGCATTTT
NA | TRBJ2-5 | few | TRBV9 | CASSVQGWETQYF | TGTGCCAGCAGCGTCCAGGGTTGGGAGACCCAGTACTTC
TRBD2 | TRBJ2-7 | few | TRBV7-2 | CASSLGGTSAYEQYF | TGTGCCAGCAGCTTAGGGGGGACTAGTGCCTACGAGCAGTACTTC
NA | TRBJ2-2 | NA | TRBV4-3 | CASSQAAVTGELFF | TGCGCCAGCAGCCAAGCCGCGGTAACCGGGGAGCTGTTTTTT
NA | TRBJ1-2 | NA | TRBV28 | CASSLIGGRAGYTF | TGTGCCAGCAGTTTGATAGGAGGACGAGCGGGCTACACCTTC
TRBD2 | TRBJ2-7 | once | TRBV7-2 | CASSPRTSGSRHYEQYF | TGTGCCAGCAGCCCACGGACTAGCGGGAGCCGGCACTACGAGCAGTACTTC
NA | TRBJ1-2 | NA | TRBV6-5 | CASRKLRTYGYTF | TGTGCTTCACGAAAACTTAGGACCTATGGCTACACCTTC
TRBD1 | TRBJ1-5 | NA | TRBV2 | CASGGQGDQPQHF | TGTGCCAGCGGGGGACAGGGAGATCAGCCCCAGCATTTT
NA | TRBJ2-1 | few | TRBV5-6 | CASSFVQGEQFF | TGTGCCAGCAGCTTTGTCCAGGGAGAGCAGTTCTTC
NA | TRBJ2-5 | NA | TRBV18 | CASSPSGETQYF | TGTGCCAGCTCACCTTCCGGGGAGACCCAGTACTTC